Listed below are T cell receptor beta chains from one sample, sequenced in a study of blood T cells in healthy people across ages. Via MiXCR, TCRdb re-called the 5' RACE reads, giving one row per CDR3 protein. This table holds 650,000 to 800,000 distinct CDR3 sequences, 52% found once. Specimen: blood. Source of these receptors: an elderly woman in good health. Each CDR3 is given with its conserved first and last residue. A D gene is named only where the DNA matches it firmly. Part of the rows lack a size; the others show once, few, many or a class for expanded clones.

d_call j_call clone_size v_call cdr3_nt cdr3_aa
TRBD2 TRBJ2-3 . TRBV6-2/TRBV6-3 TGTGCCAGCACCCAGCCGCAGGGACTACGCCGCACAGATACGCAGTATTTT CASTQPQGLRRTDTQYF
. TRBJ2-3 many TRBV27 TGTGCCAGCAGTAGAGACACTATCACAGATACGCAGTATTTT CASSRDTITDTQYF
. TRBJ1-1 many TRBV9 TGTGCCAGCACCGGGGGGCAGGGAGACACTGAAGCTTTCTTT CASTGGQGDTEAFF
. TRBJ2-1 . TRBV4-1 TGCGCCAGCAGCCAAGACTTTAGCAAGCAGTTCTTC CASSQDFSKQFF
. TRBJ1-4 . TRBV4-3 TGCGCCAGCAGCCAATTTCTAACAGTATCTAATGAAAAACTGTTTTTT CASSQFLTVSNEKLFF
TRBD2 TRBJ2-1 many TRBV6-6 TGTGCCAGCAGTGGGGGACTAGTCCCCGACAATGAGCAGTTCTTC CASSGGLVPDNEQFF
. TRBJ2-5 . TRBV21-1 TGTGCCAGCAGCAAAAAAAGTGAGGGGGCGCGACGTGTTGGCCAAGAGACCCAGTACTTC CASSKKSEGARRVGQETQYF
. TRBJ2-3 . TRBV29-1 TGCAGTGTTCACAGGGGCGGGGTCCGCACAGATACGCAGTATTTT CSVHRGGVRTDTQYF
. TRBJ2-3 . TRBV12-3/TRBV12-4 TGTGCCAGCAGTAGTCTGACAGACTTAAGACGTGAGGGCACAGATACGCAGTATTTT CASSSLTDLRREGTDTQYF
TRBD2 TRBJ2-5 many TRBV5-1 TGCGCCAGCAGCGCCGGACTAGCGGGAGACAACCGTGAGACCCAGTACTTC CASSAGLAGDNRETQYF
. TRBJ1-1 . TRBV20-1 TGCAGTGCTAGAGGCCCCACACCGAACACTGAAGCTTTCTTT CSARGPTPNTEAFF
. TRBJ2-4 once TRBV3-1 TGTGCCAGCAGCCAAGTGGGCGAGGAGCAGTACTTC CASSQVGEEQYF
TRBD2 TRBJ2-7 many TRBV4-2 TGTGCCAGCAGCCAAGAGGTAGCGGGATGGTACGAGCAGTACTTC CASSQEVAGWYEQYF
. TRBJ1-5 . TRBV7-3 TGTGCCAGCAGCCCGAGGGACGGTAGCAATCAGCCCCAGCATTTT CASSPRDGSNQPQHF
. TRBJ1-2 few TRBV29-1 TGCAGCGTTGACGACGGAGGAAACAATAACTATGGCTACACCTTC CSVDDGGNNNYGYTF
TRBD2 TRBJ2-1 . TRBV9 TGTGCCAGCAGCCAGCCGGGGGGCAATGAGCAGTTCTTC CASSQPGGNEQFF
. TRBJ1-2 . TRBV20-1 TGCAGTGCTAGACCGACTCACGGCTATGGCTACACCTTC CSARPTHGYGYTF
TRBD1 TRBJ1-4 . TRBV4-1 TGCGCCAGCAGACTGACCCGGGACAGGGAACCCGGGGCTGAAAAACTGTTTTTT CASRLTRDREPGAEKLFF
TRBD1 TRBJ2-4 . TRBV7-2 TGTGCCAGCAGCTTAGGGGGGGGGACAGGGGAAAACATTCAGTACTTC CASSLGGGTGENIQYF
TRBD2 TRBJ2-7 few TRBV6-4 TGTGCCAGCAGTCTACGGGCGACTAGCGGGAGGAATGACTCCTACAATGAGCAGTACTTC CASSLRATSGRNDSYNEQYF
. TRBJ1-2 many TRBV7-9 TGTGCCAGCAGTATCCAGGGTTATGGCTACACCTTC CASSIQGYGYTF
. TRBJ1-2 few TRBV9 TGTGCCAGCAGCCCGGACAGCACCAACTATGGCTACACCTTC CASSPDSTNYGYTF
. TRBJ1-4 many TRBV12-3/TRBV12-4 TGTGCCAGCAGAAGGACCGGTGAAAAACTGTTTTTT CASRRTGEKLFF
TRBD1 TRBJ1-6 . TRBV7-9 TGTGCCAGCAGCTTAGGGACAGGGGGTAATACACCCCTCCACTTT CASSLGTGGNTPLHF
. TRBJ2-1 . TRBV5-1 TGCGCCAGCAGCGCCGTCCCTATGGGCGAGCAGTTCTTC CASSAVPMGEQFF
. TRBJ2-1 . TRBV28 TGTGCCAGCCTTTCCCAGTCCGGGGGAGATGAGCAGTTCTTC CASLSQSGGDEQFF
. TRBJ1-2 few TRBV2 TGTGCCAGCAGTGGGACCCTAGGGATTAACTATGGCTACACCTTC CASSGTLGINYGYTF
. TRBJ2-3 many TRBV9 TGTGCCAGCAGCGTAGAAGTTGCAGATACGCAGTATTTT CASSVEVADTQYF
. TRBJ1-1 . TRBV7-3 TGTGCCAGCAGCTTAAGTCAGGGGATATCTGAAGCTTTCTTT CASSLSQGISEAFF
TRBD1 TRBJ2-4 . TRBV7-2 TGTGCCAGCAGCGTGCAGGGGGCATTAGCCAAAAACATTCAGTACTTC CASSVQGALAKNIQYF
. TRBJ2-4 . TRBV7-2 TGTGCCAGCAGCTTGGGATTCCTCACAAACATTCAGTACTTC CASSLGFLTNIQYF
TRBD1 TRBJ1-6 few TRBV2 TGTGCCAGCAGTGAGTGGGACAGAGCGAGATCCTATAATTCACCCCTCCACTTT CASSEWDRARSYNSPLHF
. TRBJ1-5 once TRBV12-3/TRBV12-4 TGTGCCAGCAGTTTTAGTCAGCCCCAGCATTTT CASSFSQPQHF
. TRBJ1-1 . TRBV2 TGTGCCACCGGAATTGACACTGAAGCTTTCTTT CATGIDTEAFF
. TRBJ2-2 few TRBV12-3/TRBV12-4 TGTGCCAGCTCTTCTGGGAGTGACACCGGGGAGCTGTTTTTT CASSSGSDTGELFF
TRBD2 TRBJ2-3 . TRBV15 TGTGCCACCAGCAGAGCGACTAGCGGGGGGAGCGGCACAGATACGCAGTATTTT CATSRATSGGSGTDTQYF
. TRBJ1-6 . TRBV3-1 TGTGCCAGCAGCCAAGCCCAGGGATATAATTCACCCCTCCACTTT CASSQAQGYNSPLHF
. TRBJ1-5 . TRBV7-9 TGTGCCAGCAGCCAGCCTGGTGGGGATCAGCCCCAGCATTTT CASSQPGGDQPQHF
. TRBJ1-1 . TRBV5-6 TGTGCCAGCAGCTTGGAGGTGGGGGAAGCTTTCTTT CASSLEVGEAFF
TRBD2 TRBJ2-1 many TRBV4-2 TGTGCCAGCAGCATTCTAGCGGGAGGAGTTAATGAGCAGTTCTTC CASSILAGGVNEQFF
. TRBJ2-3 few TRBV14 TGTGCCAGCAGCCAAGAAACGGGGTGGAGCGGCACAGATACGCAGTATTTT CASSQETGWSGTDTQYF
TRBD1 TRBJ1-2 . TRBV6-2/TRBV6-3 TGTGCCAGCAGCCCCGTCCGGGACAGGGATGGCTACACCTTC CASSPVRDRDGYTF
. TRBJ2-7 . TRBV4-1 TGCGCCAGCAGCCAAGTGCGAGGGAGTGGACTCGAGCAGTACTTC CASSQVRGSGLEQYF
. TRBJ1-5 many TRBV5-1 TGCGCCAGCAGCCTGCGGCCCCTTAGCAATCAGCCCCAGCATTTT CASSLRPLSNQPQHF
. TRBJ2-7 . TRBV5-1 TGCGCCAGCAGCTTGGCCGGCGTCGTCTACGAGCAGTACTTC CASSLAGVVYEQYF
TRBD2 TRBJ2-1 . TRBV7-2 TGTGCCAGCAGCTCACCGACTAGCGGGGGAGTTCAGTTCTTC CASSSPTSGGVQFF
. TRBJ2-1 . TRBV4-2 TGTGCCAGCAGGGGGAGTGGCAACAATGAGCAGTTCTTC CASRGSGNNEQFF
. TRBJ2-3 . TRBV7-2 TGTGCCAGCAGACCCACTAGTTTTGATACGCAGTATTTT CASRPTSFDTQYF
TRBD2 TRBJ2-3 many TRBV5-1 TGCGCCAGCAGCACCCCGGGACTAGCTTTCGTAGATACGCAGTATTTT CASSTPGLAFVDTQYF
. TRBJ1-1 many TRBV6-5 TGTGCCAGCAGAAACTCGGACGGAAACACTGAAGCTTTCTTT CASRNSDGNTEAFF
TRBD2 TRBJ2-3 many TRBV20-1 TGCAGTGCTCCCGCTGCGGGAGGTTCCGATACGCAGTATTTT CSAPAAGGSDTQYF
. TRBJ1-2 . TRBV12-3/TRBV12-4 TGTGCCAGCAGTTTAGCGCTTACCCCCTCAGGCTACACCTTC CASSLALTPSGYTF
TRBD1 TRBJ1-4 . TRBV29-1 TGCAGCGTTGATTCCGACAGGGAGGAAAAACTGTTTTTT CSVDSDREEKLFF